Described below is a single T cell receptor (beta chain) sequence and its context. This clone has at least ten counts. There are no base qualities to consult, and no much larger clone falls within one base. Libraries were prepared through the immunoSEQ multiplex PCR assay. In most patients, genomic DNA was isolated using the Qiagen DNeasy Blood and Tissue Kit and sent frozen to Adaptive Biotechnologies for TCR sequencing. Adaptive Biotechnologies carried out high-throughput TCR-beta CDR3 sequencing of genomic DNA for most patients. On the study's bioinformatics: Adaptive's ImmunoSEQ software supplied the TCR sequencing data for 15 to 20 patients, while MiXCR and VDJtools were used to process a few other patients. CD4 versus CD8 sorting errors were corrected by removing sequences found in both subsets at a frequency ratio below 5:1. CDR3 nucleotide sequences shared by donor and recipient were removed because the origin of these sequences could not be assigned. At least 2-fold expansion over unstimulated cells and a minimum CFSE-low frequency of 0.002% (template counts) or 0.001% (read counts) were required for clones to be classified as alloreactive. Mappable clones were those detected in sequenced pre-transplant spleen, lymph node, or MLR CFSE-low populations of the donor or recipient. The cumulative frequency of alloreactive clones was calculated as a percentage of all sequences, weighted by copy number. The immuneACCESS repertoire file appears here via TCRdb, limited to in-frame rearrangements. These files lack a portion of the clones; in checked studies, under half of the deficit traces to unresolved V genes, and the cause of the others is not known. V, J and clone size were drawn from that table, and D and trimming were deduced from the DNA. In this sample the table shows roughly 9,400 clones, around 29% of which occur a single time. The ten largest clones take up around 4.9% of the sample.

The data derive from a study of graft-versus-host responses after intestinal transplantation (dated by TCRdb to the early 2020s). Regarding the study in general: Recipients received multivisceral, liver-intestinal, or isolated intestinal transplants. Every recipient was given anti-thymocyte globulin induction, followed by about 3 years of maintenance tacrolimus and steroids. Samples from a few later patients were sequenced in-house on an Illumina MiSeq with MiXCR processing rather than by the commercial service. The cohort enrolled about two dozen intestinal transplant recipients, one of whom was a retransplant, and 3 patients without pretransplant specimens were excluded. Alloreactive clones were identified by sequencing pre-transplant mixed lymphocyte reaction products and comparing them with unstimulated pre-transplant donor and recipient T cells. A peak of at least 4% donor T cells among recipient peripheral blood mononuclear cells was the definition used for donor T cell macrochimerism. After intestinal transplantation, graft-versus-host and host-versus-graft alloreactive T cell clones were followed in the graft, circulation and bone marrow using bulk TCR-beta CDR3 sequencing.

Points the paper makes about the study in general: GvH clones were detected in recipient bone marrow, and some of these GvH clones were observed earlier in ileal mucosa or blood, consistent with an intestinal mucosal origin. Early after transplant, peak levels of circulating GvH clones were associated with declines in HvG clones. In patients with donor T cell macrochimerism, the allografts had high GvH to HvG T cell clonal ratios. The conclusions were limited by the relatively low number and heterogeneity of the intestinal transplant patients.

From the germline V gene (reference sequence), CDR1 is SEHNR and CDR2 is FQNEAQ. The junction shows trimming of 8 bases on V and 0 bases on J, plus 18 bases between the germline ends. From the cysteine up to the phenylalanine, the CDR3 has a length of 16 residues. Only the CDR3 DNA is retained, 48 bases long and in frame from the first base. The time point label for this specimen denotes: cells obtained before transplantation from donor or recipient. In the mixed lymphocyte reactions, approximately 200,000 CFSE-labeled pre-transplant responders were plated with approximately 200,000 irradiated violet-dye-labeled stimulators and cultured for 5 to 6 days. After the mixed lymphocyte reaction, proliferating CD3+CD4+CFSE-low and CD3+CD8+CFSE-low responder cells were FACS-sorted on a BD Influx sorter.

The source was alloreactive CD4+ T cells from a mixed lymphocyte reaction culture, collected before intestinal transplant. This sample's cell subset or site label indicates: CFSE-low proliferating T cells sorted from roughly 6-day pre-transplant mixed lymphocyte reaction (GvH or HvG direction). The clonotype originates from a human patient who received an intestinal transplant. The chain uses TRBV7-9 and TRBJ2-3; there is no confident call for the D gene. CDR3 protein: CASHPPLTTSTDTQYF. The DNA is TGTGCCAGCCACCCGCCCCTGACGACTAGCACAGATACGCAGTATTTT.